Sequencing of this T cell receptor beta chain was carried out in a study of blood T cell repertoires in COVID-19 (TCRdb year 2020). Some background on the complete study: The collaborator samples originated in the United States, Italy and Spain and spanned the acute and convalescent phases of COVID-19. The material from the prospective study consisted of cDNA or gDNA derived from T cells, B-cell-depleted T cells, or PBMCs. The dataset comprised deeply sampled blood TCRbeta repertoires from subjects exposed to, actively infected with, or recovered from COVID-19. The repertoires were made available in a free public database intended to serve as a resource for research on the immune response to SARS-CoV-2. The samples were drawn from two sources: the first 160 participants of the ongoing ImmuneRACE study, and 1,254 subjects contributed by 6 global collaborators. Sample metadata almost always included a de-identified subject ID, COVID-19 status, age in years and sex. Where available, HLA class I and class II types were taken from metadata supplied by the sample provider and were not determined by assay-based typing. General findings and caveats noted by the study authors: The quantity of clinical and demographic metadata differed by source and by participant and was supplied without curation.

The immunoSEQ Assay, a bias-controlled multiplex PCR, was used to amplify TCRbeta CDR3 regions from genomic DNA. The source study handled its data this way. The number of nucleated cells in each sample was estimated from the amplification of reference gene primers within the assay. To quantify the absolute abundance of each unique TCRbeta CDR3 rearrangement, sequence reads were collapsed and filtered. For each sample, productive Simpson clonality was calculated as the square root of Simpson's diversity index across productive rearrangements. As stored in TCRdb, this immuneACCESS dataset retains in-frame rearrangements with V and J assigned. A fraction of the clones does not appear; measured against another copy, unresolved V genes explain less than half of the discrepancy, and the remainder lacks a known reason. V, J and clone size are those of that table, while D and trimming were read from the DNA. The sample records around 58,000 clones, around 80% of which are singletons. The leading ten clones occupy about 4% of the sample.

Participants in the prospective study were enrolled through a virtual design, were aged about 18 to 100 years, and lived in fewer than 30 United States geographic areas. To assign participants to cohorts, the prospective study relied on clinical history that participants themselves reported in a screening survey and a study questionnaire. In the prospective study, mobile phlebotomists collected whole blood, serum and a nasopharyngeal or oropharyngeal swab from each participant. Prospective study participants could optionally give additional blood draws and questionnaires over an approximately two-month period. Blood samples from the prospective study were shipped frozen or at room temperature prior to DNA extraction. Concerning this clone: The specificity of this receptor is unknown. The junction departs from the called germline gene at one end, perhaps through a read error.

Sequencing used PBMCs or T cells enriched from blood (not recorded which). The sequence was obtained from a woman aged 35 to 49 with acute COVID-19.

The nucleotide sequence reads as follows: TGTGCCAGCCGTGAGGGGGGCAGGGGGCTTTTTCTTCGCACAGATACGCAGTATTTT. This sequence encodes CASREGGRGLFLRTDTQYF. The chain uses TRBV6-1 and TRBJ2-3; the junction holds 8 bases that match TRBD1. Reading the germline V gene gives CDR1 MNHNS and CDR2 SASEGT. There are 19 amino acids in the CDR3, from cysteine to phenylalanine inclusive. The entry retains the CDR3 DNA only, 57 bases that are in frame from base 1.